The entry that follows covers one T cell receptor (beta chain) sequence. This entry belongs to a study of PD-L1 blockade in urothelial cancer. The CDR3 covers 14 residues. Trimming cost V 9 bases and J 2 bases, with 18 bases left between them. Germline CDR1 is SGHNT and CDR2 is YYREEE (reference sequence). Profiling relied on immunoSEQ multiplex PCR, and the TCRdb table lists in-frame clones only, not all of them. The sample lists some 100,000 clones, 90% to 95% seen once, with about 0.91% in the top ten. The sequenced sample was PBMCs, obtained around atezolizumab (anti-PD-L1) treatment. This rearrangement joins TRBV5-4 to TRBJ2-7; tentative D call: TRBD1 (6 bases). This receptor was obtained from an elderly woman with urothelial cancer. The CDR3 DNA follows: TGTGCCACCCGCTCCGCGGACAGTCCCTACGAGCAGTACTTC. Its translation: CATRSADSPYEQYF.